These T cell receptor beta chains were read from a single sample in a study of T-cell reconstitution after alpha-beta-depleted transplantation in children. TCRdb reanalysed the PCR reads using MiXCR and keeps one entry per CDR3 protein. The sample holds over 150,000 distinct CDR3 sequences; about 6.8% are singletons and the top ten take roughly 3%. This specimen consisted of PBMCs from the stem cell graft donor, obtained from the stem cell graft. The receptors stem from a human donor who donated a stem cell graft to a child with Wiskott-Aldrich syndrome. Both conserved end residues are trimmed from each CDR3. Size is omitted from some rows. Given values are once, few, many or a class for expanded clones.

length: 11; V: TRBV19; size: few; CDR3: ASSLDSNYEQY
length: 12; V: TRBV29-1; size: many; CDR3: STTGTETSYEQY
length: 13; V: TRBV5-5; size: NA; CDR3: ASSSGTEIHETQY
length: 16; V: TRBV10-1; size: many; CDR3: ASSEHPGLAGVSDTQY
length: 12; V: TRBV7-8; size: few; CDR3: ASSLQGRRNGYT
length: 11; V: TRBV12-3/TRBV12-4; size: many; CDR3: ASLQTDSYGYT
length: 14; V: TRBV5-4; size: many; CDR3: ASSIPGLAGGSEQF
length: 11; V: TRBV5-1; size: NA; CDR3: ASSVNQPYEQY
length: 15; V: TRBV20-1; size: few; CDR3: SATLPTGTSGIYEQY
length: 14; V: TRBV24-1; size: many; CDR3: ATSEIGQGHGNEQF
length: 11; V: TRBV28; size: many; CDR3: ASSRGGGETQY
length: 9; V: TRBV20-1; size: many; CDR3: SARKQVEAF
length: 13; V: TRBV7-2; size: many; CDR3: ASSLDQGRTGELF
length: 14; V: TRBV10-2; size: many; CDR3: ASSLRRGQGSYEQY
length: 12; V: TRBV5-7; size: many; CDR3: ASSWDGTNYGYT
length: 12; V: TRBV24-1; size: many; CDR3: ATSGGGSYNEQF
length: 12; V: TRBV29-1; size: few; CDR3: SVEHDPLNYGYT
length: 15; V: TRBV6-1; size: few; CDR3: ASSRDGGASGANVLT
length: 14; V: TRBV5-1; size: many; CDR3: ASSLGMASGINEQF
length: 11; V: TRBV3-1; size: many; CDR3: ASSQAVANEQF
length: 12; V: TRBV20-1; size: many; CDR3: SAPGTVRTGELF
length: 12; V: TRBV6-5; size: many; CDR3: ATNGLALKETQY
length: 16; V: TRBV5-1; size: many; CDR3: ASSPFWQGATNTGELF
length: 13; V: TRBV5-1; size: many; CDR3: ASSFQGSSGNEQF
length: 12; V: TRBV7-2; size: many; CDR3: ASSPETSIHEQF
length: 14; V: TRBV18; size: many; CDR3: ASSPASVLPYNEQF
length: 12; V: TRBV3-1; size: many; CDR3: ASSSIPGNTEAF
length: 16; V: TRBV5-6; size: many; CDR3: ASSSKLKQTTGYNEQF